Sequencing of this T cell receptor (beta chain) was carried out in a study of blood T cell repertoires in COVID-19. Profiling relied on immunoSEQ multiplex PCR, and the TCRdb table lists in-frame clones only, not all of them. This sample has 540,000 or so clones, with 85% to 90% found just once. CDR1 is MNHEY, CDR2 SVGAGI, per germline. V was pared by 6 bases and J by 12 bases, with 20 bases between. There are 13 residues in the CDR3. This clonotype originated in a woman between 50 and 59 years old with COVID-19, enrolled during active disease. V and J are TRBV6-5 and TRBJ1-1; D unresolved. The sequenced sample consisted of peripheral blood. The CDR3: CASSGNSEGISFF. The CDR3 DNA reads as TGTGCCAGCAGCGGGAATTCAGAAGGGATATCTTTCTTT.